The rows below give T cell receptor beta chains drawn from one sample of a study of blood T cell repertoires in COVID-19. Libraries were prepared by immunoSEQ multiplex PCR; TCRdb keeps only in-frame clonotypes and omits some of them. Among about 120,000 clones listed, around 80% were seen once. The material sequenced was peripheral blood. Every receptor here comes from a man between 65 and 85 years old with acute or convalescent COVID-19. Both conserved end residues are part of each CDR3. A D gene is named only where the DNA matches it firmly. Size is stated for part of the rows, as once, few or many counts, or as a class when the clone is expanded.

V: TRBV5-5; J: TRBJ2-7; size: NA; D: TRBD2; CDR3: CASSLAWQGGREQYF; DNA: TGTGCCAGCAGCTTGGCCTGGCAGGGAGGGCGTGAGCAGTACTTC
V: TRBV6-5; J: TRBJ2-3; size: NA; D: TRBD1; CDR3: CASSSPGQQDTQYF; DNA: TGTGCCAGCAGTTCTCCGGGACAGCAAGATACGCAGTATTTT
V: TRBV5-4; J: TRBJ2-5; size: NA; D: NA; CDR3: CASSFLETQYF; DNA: TGTGCCAGCAGCTTCCTAGAGACCCAGTACTTC
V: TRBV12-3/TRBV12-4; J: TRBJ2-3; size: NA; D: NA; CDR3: CASSTADTQYF; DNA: TGTGCCAGCAGCACAGCAGATACGCAGTATTTT
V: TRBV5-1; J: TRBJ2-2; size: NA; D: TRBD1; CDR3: CASSLVILRGLTGELFF; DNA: TGCGCCAGCAGCTTGGTAATCCTCAGGGGGCTCACCGGGGAGCTGTTTTTT
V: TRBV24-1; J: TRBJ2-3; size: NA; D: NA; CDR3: CATSGGGGAGTDTQYF; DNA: TGTGCCACCAGTGGCGGAGGGGGGGCAGGCACAGATACGCAGTATTTT
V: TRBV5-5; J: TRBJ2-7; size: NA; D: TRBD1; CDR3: CASSPGTERTEQYF; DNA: TGTGCCAGCAGCCCCGGGACAGAGAGGACCGAGCAGTACTTC
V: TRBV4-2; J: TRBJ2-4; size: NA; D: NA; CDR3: CASSQVSSGIAKNIQYF; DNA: TGTGCCAGCAGCCAAGTCAGTAGCGGAATAGCCAAAAACATTCAGTACTTC
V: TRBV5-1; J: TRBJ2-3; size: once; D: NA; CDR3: CASSLSADTQYF; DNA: TGCGCCAGCAGCTTGTCCGCAGATACGCAGTATTTT
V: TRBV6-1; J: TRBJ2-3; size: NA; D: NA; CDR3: CASSDGAGDTDTQYF; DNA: TGTGCCAGCAGTGATGGGGCAGGCGACACAGATACGCAGTATTTT
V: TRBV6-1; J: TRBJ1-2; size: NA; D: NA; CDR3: CASSEGGPRGGYTF; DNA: TGTGCCAGCAGTGAGGGGGGTCCGAGGGGTGGCTACACCTTC
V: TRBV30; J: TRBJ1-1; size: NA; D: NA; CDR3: CAWRRMTGGTEAFF; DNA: TGTGCCTGGAGAAGAATGACGGGGGGAACTGAAGCTTTCTTT
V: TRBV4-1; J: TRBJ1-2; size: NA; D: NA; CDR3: CASSQDQASNYGYTF; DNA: TGCGCCAGCAGCCAAGATCAGGCCTCCAACTATGGCTACACCTTC
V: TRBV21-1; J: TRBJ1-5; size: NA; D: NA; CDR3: CASSKWTVGLNQPQHF; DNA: TGTGCCAGCAGCAAATGGACAGTTGGACTCAATCAGCCCCAGCATTTT
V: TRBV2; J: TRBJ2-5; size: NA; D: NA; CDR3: CASSEREDYVRTQYF; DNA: TGTGCCAGCAGTGAGAGGGAGGATTACGTGAGGACCCAGTACTTC
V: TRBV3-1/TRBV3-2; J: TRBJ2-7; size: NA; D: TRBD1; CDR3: CASSQAGRGTYEQYF; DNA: TGTGCCAGCAGCCAAGCCGGCAGGGGGACCTACGAGCAGTACTTC
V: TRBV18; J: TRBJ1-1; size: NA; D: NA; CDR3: CASSPFSGMNTEAFF; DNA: TGTGCCAGCTCACCTTTTTCCGGGATGAACACTGAAGCTTTCTTT
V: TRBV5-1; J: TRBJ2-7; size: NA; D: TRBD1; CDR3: CASSLRTGFYEQYF; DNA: TGCGCCAGCAGCCTCCGGACAGGTTTCTACGAGCAGTACTTC